Listed below are T cell receptor beta chains from one sample, sequenced in a study of T cell responses to AZD1222 COVID-19 vaccine. Here immunoSEQ multiplex PCR was the method, and the copy in TCRdb shows in-frame clones only, minus some. The sample holds roughly 110,000 clones, over 80% seen once. The sample here was peripheral blood, taken 28 days after the second AZD1222 dose. Receptors were obtained from an adult who received the AZD1222 COVID-19 vaccine. The CDR3 runs from the conserved cysteine through the conserved F or W. The D gene is left open where the match is weak. Not every row has a clone size; where given, it reads once, few, many or a size class.

>TRBJ1-1|TRBV2|-|-
TGTGCCAGCAGTGGGCTACAGGGCACTGAAGCTTTCTTT
CASSGLQGTEAFF
>TRBJ1-4|TRBV14|-|TRBD1
TGTGCCAGCAGCCAAGTAGGACAGGCCGGTGAAAAACTGTTTTTT
CASSQVGQAGEKLFF
>TRBJ2-7|TRBV27|-|-
TGTGCCAGCAGTTTGGGCGGGATGGCGGGATTAACCTACGAGCAGTACTTC
CASSLGGMAGLTYEQYF
>TRBJ2-5|TRBV7-3|-|TRBD1
TGTGCCAGCAGCCCAAAAGGGGGCGCGGGTGAGACCCAGTACTTC
CASSPKGGAGETQYF
>TRBJ1-4|TRBV19|-|-
TGTGCCAGTAGTGCCTGGGGGCAGAAACTGTTTTTT
CASSAWGQKLFF
>TRBJ1-1|TRBV30|-|-
TGTGCCTGGAGTAGACCCAGGGGCACTGAAGCTTTCTTT
CAWSRPRGTEAFF
>TRBJ1-5|TRBV30|-|TRBD1
TGTGCCTGGAGTCCCCCCTCGACAGGGACTGGCGCTCAGCCCCAGCATTTT
CAWSPPSTGTGAQPQHF
>TRBJ2-7|TRBV5-1|-|-
TGCGCCAGCAGCTTGGGGACAGCTAGGACCTACGAGCAGTACTTC
CASSLGTARTYEQYF
>TRBJ2-1|TRBV5-8|-|TRBD2
TGTGCCAGCAGCTTATTAGCGGGAGTCTACAATGAGCAGTTCTTC
CASSLLAGVYNEQFF
>TRBJ1-5|TRBV12-3/TRBV12-4|-|-
TGTGCCAGCAGTTTGGGTCAGCCCCAGCATTTT
CASSLGQPQHF
>TRBJ2-1|TRBV5-1|-|-
TGCGCCAGCCTTGGACAGGGCGGGGGCTACAATGAGCAGTTCTTC
CASLGQGGGYNEQFF
>TRBJ1-3|TRBV7-9|once|-
TGTGCCAGCAGCCGAGTGTACTCTGGAAACACCATATATTTT
CASSRVYSGNTIYF
>TRBJ2-7|TRBV9|-|TRBD2
TGTGCCAGCAGCGTAGCGGCTAGCGGGAGGCTTTCCTACGAGCAGTACTTC
CASSVAASGRLSYEQYF
>TRBJ1-1|TRBV6-5|-|TRBD1
TGTGCCAGCAGTTACGACACAGGGGAGACTGAAGCTTTCTTT
CASSYDTGETEAFF
>TRBJ1-5|TRBV6-4|-|-
TGTGCCAGCAGTGCGGACAGCGCCAATCAGCCCCAGCATTTT
CASSADSANQPQHF
>TRBJ2-3|TRBV15|-|TRBD2
TGTGCCACCAGCAGGGTCGGGAGGGGAGATACGCAGTATTTT
CATSRVGRGDTQYF
>TRBJ2-7|TRBV9|-|-
TGTGCCAGCAGCGTAGAAGTGGGGGCATCCTACGAGCAGTACTTC
CASSVEVGASYEQYF
>TRBJ2-3|TRBV7-9|-|TRBD1
TGTGCCAGCAGGACGGACAGGGGGGCAGATACGCAGTATTTT
CASRTDRGADTQYF
>TRBJ1-1|TRBV12-5|-|-
TGTGCTAGTGGCACGACGAGGGGAGCGGTGAACACTGAAGCTTTCTTT
CASGTTRGAVNTEAFF
>TRBJ2-6|TRBV28|-|-
TGTGCCAGCAAATATGGAGATCTCTCTGGGGCCAACGTCCTGACTTTC
CASKYGDLSGANVLTF